This T cell receptor (beta chain) appears in the sequencing data of a study of T cells in Graves' hyperthyroidism and ophthalmopathy. The germline V gene encodes CDR1 LGHDT and CDR2 YNNKEL (reference sequence). The CDR3 consists of 12 residues. The germline V and J ends were trimmed by 4 bases and 7 bases, with 10 bases remaining between them. What was amplified from RNA transcripts were TCR beta CDR3 regions. HTBI primers were used for first-round RT-PCR of the TCR CDR3. TCRdb called the multiplex PCR reads again in MiXCR, with one record for every CDR3 protein. In the table there are about 300,000 distinct CDR3 sequences, roughly a fifth of which are singletons. This clonotype was detected a few times. Ophthalmopathy cases scored 3 or more on the Clinical Activity Score and 4 or more on NOSPECS grade, with duration below 3 months.

The rearrangement links TRBV3-1 to TRBJ1-2; D is unresolved. The TCR sequence derives from a man in his forties or fifties with Graves' ophthalmopathy. The sample was blood. The CDR3 sequence: CASSPGQSGYTF. The CDR3, as DNA: TGTGCCAGCAGCCCCGGGCAGTCTGGCTACACCTTC.